These 29 T cell receptor beta chains share one sample of origin, sequenced in a study of tumor-infiltrating lymphocytes in primary liver carcinoma. The template, approximately 500 ng total RNA, yielded TCR beta cDNA made with a constant-region primer. Nested multiplex PCR, run for three rounds with slightly modified ARM-PCR, yielded TCR beta libraries. The two initial PCR rounds, roughly 9 cycles each, used TRBV1-TRBV30 forward and C-beta reverse primers. TCRdb processed the multiplex PCR reads anew with MiXCR; each CDR3 protein has one entry. The sample consists of 80,000 to 100,000 distinct CDR3 sequences, just over 65% of them appearing once. The tissue used was unsorted bulk material of about 19-30 mg. RNA and DNA were co-extracted from it with the AllPrep DNA/RNA mini kit. The sequenced sample was tumor-adjacent normal liver tissue. The receptor set was obtained from a man aged 40-49 years with primary liver carcinoma and hepatitis B virus infection.

Concerning this clonotype: Germline is not matched at one junction end, which may reflect a read error. The chain has TRBV7-9 and TRBJ2-1; TRBD2 agrees at 8 bases. Germline CDR1 reads SEHNR; CDR2 reads FQNEAQ (reference sequence). The CDR3 spans 16 residues. CDR3 region: CASRPSSGPAYNGQFF. The DNA of the CDR3 is TGTGCCAGCAGACCCTCTAGCGGGCCCGCATACAATGGGCAGTTCTTC.

About this clonotype itself: A much bigger clone sits one base away, suggesting this may be a read error. This chain links TRBV29-1 with TRBJ2-7; D uncertain. Germline V gene lookup returns CDR1 SQVTM and CDR2 ANQGSEA. With 3 bases removed from V and 3 bases from J, the gap between germline ends came to 9 bases. The CDR3 totals 12 residues. CDR3 DNA: TGCAGCGTTGACATAGGGCTCTACGAGCAGTACTTC. It translates to CSVDIGLYEQYF.

Concerning this clonotype: A read error may account for a junction end that differs from germline. The DNA for the CDR3 is TGTGCCATCGGTGAGTCGGGGGCCCTTTATGGAGGCTACACCTTC. Protein: CAIGESGALYGGYTF. This rearrangement joins TRBV10-3 to TRBJ1-2; a weak D match, TRBD1 (6 bases). This CDR3 has 15 amino acids. CDR1 and CDR2 (germline): ENHRY, SYGVKD.

This clonotype was observed once. One end of the junction is discordant with germline, which a read error may explain. The gene calls are TRBV5-1 and TRBJ1-1, with TRBD1 matching 7 bases. The CDR3 extends over 14 amino acids. Germline V gene lookup returns CDR1 SGHRS and CDR2 YFSETQ. CDR3 amino acids: CASSEGGANTGAFF. In DNA form, the CDR3 reads TGCGCTAGCAGCGAAGGGGGCGCGAACACTGGAGCTTTCTTT. Full variable domain (missing parts from reference TRBV5-1 and TRBJ1-1): KAGVTQTPRYLIKTRGQQVTLSCSPISGHRSVSWYQQTPGQGLQFLFEYFSETQRNKGNFPGRFSGRQFSNSRSEMNVSTLELGDSALYLCASSEGGANTGAFFGQGTRLTVV.

The table lists this clonotype with many counts. V gene TRBV5-1 combines with J gene TRBJ2-5; no reliable D call. Germline CDR1 reads SGHRS; CDR2 reads YFSETQ. V lost 4 bases and J 1 base, leaving 5 bases between the germline ends. The CDR3 sequence is 12 residues long. CDR3 sequence: CASSVVQETQYF. The DNA of the CDR3 is TGCGCCAGCAGCGTAGTCCAAGAGACCCAGTACTTC.

A word on this clonotype: A much larger clone lies one base from this, so it may be a read error. The CDR3 sequence: CGSSLADRAGGDTQYF. In nucleotides, the CDR3 is TGTGGCAGCAGCTTAGCCGACAGGGCCGGAGGAGATACGCAGTATTTT. The rearrangement joins TRBV7-9 to TRBJ2-3; 7 bases align to TRBD1. The CDR3 runs 16 residues. In germline, CDR1 is SEHNR, CDR2 FQNEAQ (reference sequence). Looking up the rest from reference TRBV7-9 and TRBJ2-3 gives the full variable domain: DTGVSQNPRHKITKRGQNVTFRCDPISEHNRLYWYRQTLGQGPEFLTYFQNEAQLEKSRLLSDRFSAERPKGSFSTLEIQRTEQGDSAMYLCGSSLADRAGGDTQYFGPGTRLTVL.

The chain couples TRBV29-1 to TRBJ1-1; possible D gene TRBD1, 5 bases. The CDR3 consists of 13 residues. Deletions cut 4 bases from V and 8 bases from J, with 17 bases between. CDR1 is SQVTM and CDR2 is ANQGSEA in the germline V gene. The CDR3 DNA reads as TGCAGCGTTGTACTCAGGGCCGAAACAGAAGCTTTCTTT. Its protein is CSVVLRAETEAFF.

To note about this clonotype: A much larger clone lies a single base off, so this may be a read error. Because it lacks the conserved phenylalanine or tryptophan at the end, this CDR3 is likely a read error. The DNA for the CDR3 is TGTGCCACCCGCGGTTACAATGAGCAGTTCCTC. This translates into CATRGYNEQFL. The V call is TRBV28, the J call TRBJ2-1, with D unresolved. V was clipped by 10 bases and J by 4 bases, with 8 bases between them. CDR3 length: 11 residues. CDR1 MDHEN and CDR2 SYDVKM come from the germline V gene.

This clonotype was seen repeatedly, ten times or more. V gene TRBV29-1 combines with J gene TRBJ2-6, with 10 bases identical to TRBD1. The ends lost 5 bases at V and 3 bases at J; junction bases unmatched: 10. Germline V gene lookup returns CDR1 SQVTM and CDR2 ANQGSEA. The CDR3 extends over 17 amino acids. The chain's CDR3 is CSVPGTGERSGANVLTF. CDR3 coding DNA: TGCAGCGTTCCCGGGACAGGGGAGAGGAGTGGGGCCAACGTCCTGACTTTC.

In the case of this clonotype: A junction end diverges from the germline sequence, so it may reflect a read error. The chain combines TRBV29-1 with TRBJ2-5, with 8 bases matching TRBD2. Germline V CDR1 and CDR2: SQVTM, ANQGSEA. CDR3 length: 17 amino acids. This CDR3 reads CSVGGLPGLDIAETQCF. In DNA form, the CDR3 reads TGCAGCGTTGGGGGACTGCCGGGACTAGACATAGCGGAGACCCAGTGCTTC. Complete variable domain (other parts from reference TRBV29-1 and TRBJ2-5): SAVISQKPSRDICQRGTSLTIQCQVDSQVTMMFWYRQQPGQSLTLIATANQGSEATYESGFVIDKFPISRPNLTFSTLTVSNMSPEDSSIYLCSVGGLPGLDIAETQCFGPGTRLLVL.

About this clonotype itself: Possible read error: a much larger clone is one base away. V is TRBV12-3 or TRBV12-4 and J is TRBJ1-5; 8 bases line up with TRBD1. The CDR3 sequence is 14 residues long. This CDR3 reads CASIRQGSVQPHHF. The CDR3, as DNA: TGTGCCAGCATCCGACAGGGGTCGGTTCAGCCCCATCATTTT.

This clonotype was seen more than once but under ten times. V is TRBV21-1 and J is TRBJ1-5. TRBV21-1 is a known pseudogene. This CDR3 has 11 amino acids. The CDR3, as DNA: TGTGCCAGCAGCCAAGACTCACCCCAGCATTTT. This gives the protein CASSQDSPQHF.

This clonotype ranks as medium-sized. This rearrangement joins TRBV29-1 to TRBJ2-5, with 10 positions matching TRBD1. The CDR3 is 14 residues long. Germline CDR1 SQVTM, CDR2 ANQGSEA. V lost 3 bases to trimming and J lost 5 bases; unmatched junction nucleotides: 6. CDR3 in DNA: TGCAGCGTTGATGGGACAGGGGCCCAGGAGACCCAGTACTTC. It codes for CSVDGTGAQETQYF. Together with reference TRBV29-1 and TRBJ2-5, the CDR3 gives the full variable domain: SAVISQKPSRDICQRGTSLTIQCQVDSQVTMMFWYRQQPGQSLTLIATANQGSEATYESGFVIDKFPISRPNLTFSTLTVSNMSPEDSSIYLCSVDGTGAQETQYFGPGTRLLVL.

Details on this clonotype: One base away lies a much larger clone, so this may be a sequencing read error. This chain connects TRBV28 to TRBJ2-5; perhaps TRBD1 as D (5 bases). This CDR3 region has 15 residues. In germline, CDR1 is MDHEN, CDR2 SYDVKM. The CDR3 loop is CACSRKAGIQETQYF. CDR3 DNA: TGTGCCTGCAGCCGTAAAGCAGGGATACAAGAGACCCAGTACTTC.

Notes on this clonotype: At one of its ends the junction is not consistent with the germline gene, which may arise from a read error. The chain has TRBV11-1 and TRBJ1-1; TRBD1 agrees at 7 bases. Germline assignment: CDR1 SGHAT and CDR2 FQDESV (reference sequence). CDR3 length: 13 amino acids. This CDR3 reads CASCPQGGTEALF. The CDR3 bases are TGTGCCAGCTGCCCGCAGGGGGGCACTGAAGCTCTCTTT.

The chain uses TRBV6-1 and TRBJ2-1; tentative D call: TRBD2 (6 bases). Per germline, CDR1 MNHNS and CDR2 SASEGT. There are 16 residues in the CDR3. Trimming removed 4 bases from V and 11 bases from J, with 24 bases in between. The CDR3 region has the DNA TGTGCCAGCAGTGCCCTCTCCACCGGGGGAGGCGATAAGCAGTTCTTC. It specifies CASSALSTGGGDKQFF.

Concerning this clonotype: This may arise from a read error, as a much more abundant clone is one base away. The rearrangement links TRBV6-1 to TRBJ1-5; D is perhaps TRBD1 (6 bases). This CDR3 has 12 residues. Germline loops: CDR1 MNHNS, CDR2 SASEGT. DNA for the CDR3: TGTGCGGCCAACAGGGCTAATCAGCCCCAGCATTTT. It yields the protein CAANRANQPQHF.

A remark on this clonotype: This may arise from a read error, as a much more abundant clone is one base away. This chain links TRBV7-8 with TRBJ1-4, with D hard to call. The CDR3 loop spans 16 amino acids. Trimming took 5 bases from V and 4 from J, leaving 17 bases between them. CDR1 SGHVS and CDR2 FQNEAQ come from the germline V gene. CDR3 residues: CASSPSGRRYNEKLFF. The CDR3 DNA sequence: TGTGCCAGCAGCCCCTCAGGCAGGAGGTATAATGAAAAACTGTTTTTT.

As for this clonotype: An end of the junction does not agree with germline; a read error may underlie this. V is TRBV5-5 and J is TRBJ1-6; no clear D gene. Per the germline V gene, CDR1 is SGHKS and CDR2 is YYEKEE (reference sequence). The CDR3 loop spans 13 amino acids. This CDR3 reads CASGPGPGSPLRF. Here the CDR3 DNA reads TGTGCCAGCGGCCCTGGACCTGGTTCACCCCTCCGCTTT.

Comments on this clonotype: No conserved phenylalanine or tryptophan ends this CDR3, so it is likely a read error. V gene TRBV4-1 combines with J gene TRBJ1-4; TRBD1 agrees at 10 bases. The CDR3 loop spans 16 amino acids. Germline CDR1 is MGHRA and CDR2 is YSYEKL. CDR3 residues: CTSSQGPGTGAQKLFY. CDR3 in DNA: TGCACCAGCAGCCAAGGGCCGGGGACAGGGGCACAAAAACTGTTTTAT.

A remark on this clonotype: A much more abundant neighbour one base away suggests this may be a read error. The J gene is TRBJ2-1, the V gene TRBV12-3 or TRBV12-4, with 8 bases that match TRBD2. CDR3 length: 14 residues. CDR3 protein: CASSQREFGNERFF. As DNA, the CDR3 is TGTGCCAGCAGTCAGCGGGAGTTCGGGAATGAGCGGTTCTTC.

This clonotype was counted a few times. The chain employs TRBV5-1 and TRBJ2-3; 7 nucleotides agree with TRBD1. Trimming at V came to 4 bases and at J to 1 base, leaving 9 bases not matched to a gene. The germline V gene has CDR1 SGHRS and CDR2 YFSETQ. The CDR3 runs to 16 residues. The CDR3 is CASSLVDRDGTDTQYF. The CDR3 DNA follows: TGCGCCAGCAGCCTTGTCGACAGGGACGGCACAGATACGCAGTATTTT.

The chain links TRBV4-2 to TRBJ2-1, with D possibly matching TRBD2 (6 bases). The CDR3 is 16 residues long. Per germline, CDR1 LGHNA and CDR2 YNFKEQ. V was cut by 4 bases and J by 4 bases, with 17 bases left in between. Written as DNA, the CDR3 is TGTGCCAGCAGCCGACGACTAGTGGGAACATACAATGAGCAGTTCTTC. Encoded protein: CASSRRLVGTYNEQFF.

As for this clonotype: It is likely a read error, because the conserved phenylalanine at the end of the CDR3 is missing. No DNA is shown, since the ends of the CDR3 on it are uncertain; the CDR3 is the one TCRdb lists. The chain carries TRBV4-1 and TRBJ2-1; the table's D call of TRBD1 was not tested on the DNA. The CDR3 has 15 amino acids, counting both end residues. CDR1 MGHRA and CDR2 YSYEKL come from the germline V gene. This CDR3 reads CANSQVSSSPGEQLL.

In regard to this clonotype: This could be a read error, since a much larger clone is one nucleotide away. The chain links TRBV4-1 to TRBJ1-6; no definite D call. Per germline, CDR1 MGHRA and CDR2 YSYEKL. The CDR3 totals 13 residues. The CDR3 region is CANSQGLNSPLHF. The CDR3 region has the DNA TGCGCCAACAGCCAAGGGCTTAATTCACCCCTCCACTTT.

Worth noting for this clonotype: With a much larger clone just one base away, this may be a read error. The chain has TRBV5-4 and TRBJ2-1; 10 nucleotides align to TRBD2. This CDR3 has 15 residues. Germline loops: CDR1 SGHNT, CDR2 YYREEE (reference sequence). V lost 1 base to trimming and J lost 8 bases; unmatched junction nucleotides: 6. The CDR3 coding sequence is TGTGCCAGCAGCTTGCAGAGCGGGAGGGCCCATGAGCAGTTCTTC. It specifies CASSLQSGRAHEQFF.

On this clonotype: A junction boundary mismatches the germline segment, possibly from a read error. The chain employs TRBV11-2 and TRBJ2-7; D is uncertain. The CDR3 runs 14 residues. Germline lookup yields CDR1 SGHAT and CDR2 FQNNGV. CDR3 loop: CASSSVGLYYEQCF. The CDR3, as DNA: TGTGCCAGCAGCTCTGTAGGGTTGTACTACGAGCAGTGCTTC.

This clonotype was recorded once. Being one base from a much bigger clone, this may be a read error. As DNA, the CDR3 is TGTGCCAGCAGCTTAGCTTATGACCCAAGGGATGGAAACACCATATATTTT. Its translation is CASSLAYDPRDGNTIYF. The chain uses TRBV7-8 and TRBJ1-3; D remains unclear. The CDR3 has 17 residues. The germline V gene has CDR1 SGHVS and CDR2 FQNEAQ. V shed 0 bases and J shed 3 bases, with 15 bases lying between them.

Remarks on this clonotype: Germline and junction disagree at one end, which may indicate a read error. The chain recombines TRBV5-4 with TRBJ2-1; D may match TRBD1 or TRBD2 (5 bases each). The CDR3 consists of 15 residues. Looked up from germline, CDR1 is SGHNT and CDR2 is YYREEE (reference sequence). The CDR3 nucleotides read TGTGCCAGCAGGTCAGGGTTTAGCCCCTACAATGAGCGGTTCTTT. As protein: CASRSGFSPYNERFF.